This TCR beta chain was documented in a study of T and B cells in COVID-19 patients (dated by TCRdb to the early 2020s). About the full investigation: Using TRB and IGH repertoire sequencing of peripheral blood, the study characterized adaptive immunity in COVID-19 patients who had active infection or had recovered. A recovered cohort included some 19 patients who provided some 20 samples, and most of these patients had mild to moderate COVID-19 treated on an outpatient basis. The recovered cohort had a median age of around 35 years, compared with approximately 67 years in the active-infection cohort. Critical illness requiring mechanical ventilation or ECMO was present in about 65% of the 20 patients in the active-infection cohort. Of the 20 to 25 patients in the active-infection cohort, 18 had comorbidities associated with unfavorable COVID-19 outcome. Over 7 million TCR sequences were analysed from a TCR and BCR sequence repository that comprised roughly 38 patients and roughly 74 time points. Two patients belonged to both the recovered and active cohorts because samples were available from active disease and after recovery. For the repertoire analyses, the comparison was an age-matched reference group of roughly 40 healthy donors who were negative for COVID-19 antibodies. As many as 9 follow-up blood samples were taken per patient, and some of the samples covered different disease stages within the same individual. The full study reports these points: In active COVID-19, TRB repertoires were highly clonal, while at recovery, diversity and richness increased above the levels seen in healthy donors. Specific T cell subsets (CD4+/Treg/CD8+) and sorted SARS-CoV-2-responsive or tetramer+ T cells had not yet been sequenced, and the corresponding sequencing experiments were ongoing. Prospective validation of the reported TCR clusters was stated to be required before clinical use. A total of roughly 2,000 TCR clusters were exclusive to the recovered cohort, and about 31 of those clusters were low-pGen clusters. The cohort was considered too small for HLA contributions to COVID-19 susceptibility or severity to be assessed. Few blood samples were available from mildly ill patients while symptoms were present or from severe cases at early time points. TRBV/TRBJ gene usage was reported as strongly skewed in patients with COVID-19.

TCRdb records Illumina MiSeq as the sequencer. TRB rearrangements were amplified by multiplex PCR with BIOMED2 TRB-A/B primer pools. Illumina-compatible adapters and 7-nucleotide sample barcodes were attached to the amplicons through two consecutive PCRs. Phusion HS II polymerase was used for all library PCRs. The amplicons were purified from gel with the NucleoSpin Gel and PCR Clean-up kit, measured on Qubit, and combined at roughly 4 nM. The quality of the amplicon pool was checked on an Agilent 2100 Bioanalyzer prior to Illumina next-generation sequencing. As for the original processing: MiXCR 3.0.8 with the default MiXCR reference library was used to annotate TRB rearrangements. Non-productive reads and sequences with fewer than 2 reads were excluded, and each unique CDR3 nucleotide sequence counted as one clone. R 3.5.1 was used to calculate clonality, diversity, richness and V-J gene usage. GLIPH2 was used to cluster TCRs based on CDR3 similarity, and OLGA was used to calculate the generation probabilities. Only GLIPH2 clusters with at least four unique TCR clonotypes present in at least three individuals were retained. The public reads were run again by TCRdb, first through fastp at Q25 and then through MiXCR, and only productive beta chains were kept. Rows are unified per CDR3 protein, each entry keeping the most common DNA and genes. In this record, the V and J calls reflect TCRdb's handling and not the investigators' own analysis. The sample has more than 4,500 distinct CDR3 sequences on record, about 25% of them singletons. The ten largest clones take up approximately 13% of the sample.

By its share of the sample, this clonotype is medium-sized (0.01 to 0.1%). There is no known antigen for this receptor. Per-nucleotide qualities are absent, and no much larger clonotype sits a single base away. According to the germline V gene (reference sequence), CDR1 reads MNHEY and CDR2 reads SMNVEV. The V end gives up 3 bases and the J end 4 bases, leaving 2 bases in the junction not matched to a gene. Including the terminal cysteine and phenylalanine, the CDR3 comprises 13 residues. Only CDR3 DNA remains: 39 bases, in frame from the first base. TRB repertoires were amplified from 250-500 ng of genomic DNA extracted from blood.

Sample: blood. This chain is built from TRBV27 and TRBJ2-5; the central 7 bases match TRBD2. This TCR was sampled from a human donor with active COVID-19. The sequenced DNA: TGTGCCAGCAGTTTGGGAGGGCCAGAGACCCAGTACTTC. Protein translation: CASSLGGPETQYF.